Listed here are 21 T cell receptor beta chains from one sample, sequenced in a study of shared clonotypes between healthy human individuals. The table came from immunoSEQ multiplex PCR; TCRdb's copy has only in-frame clones and leaves some out. The profile shows roughly 640,000 clones, less than 98% of them singletons. The sequencing sample was made of naive CD4+ T cells sorted from blood. Subset denoted: CD45RA+ positively selected. All receptors derive from a woman aged 25 to 39 in good health.

CDR3 protein: CASSARQGMNTEAFF. The CDR3 DNA reads as TGTGCCAGCAGCGCCCGACAGGGAATGAACACTGAAGCTTTCTTT. The rearrangement uses TRBV7-9 and TRBJ1-1; the match to TRBD1 covers 7 bases. This CDR3 contains 15 residues. Germline CDR1 reads SEHNR; CDR2 reads FQNEAQ (reference sequence). Unmatched junction bases numbered 6, after V lost 5 bases and J lost 0 bases.

This clone has more than one count but fewer than ten. The V gene is TRBV27, the J gene TRBJ2-7; 9 positions agree with TRBD1. V was pared by 5 bases and J by 2 bases, with 4 bases of the junction left unmatched. The CDR3 loop spans 14 amino acids. Germline loops: CDR1 MNHEY, CDR2 SMNVEV (reference sequence). CDR3 DNA: TGTGCCAGCAGTAGCAACAGGGGGCCCTACGAGCAGTACTTC. Protein: CASSSNRGPYEQYF.

This chain joins TRBV7-8 and TRBJ2-3; the D is unclear. Germline CDR1 is SGHVS and CDR2 is FQNEAQ. V shed 5 bases and J shed 2 bases, with 14 bases lying between them. This CDR3 contains 15 residues. The CDR3 DNA follows: TGTGCCAGCAGCGGTCGGGCCTATTTCACAGATACGCAGTATTTT. As protein: CASSGRAYFTDTQYF.

This chain joins TRBV5-1 and TRBJ2-1; 7 bases are a match to TRBD1. Trimming removed 2 bases from V and 6 bases from J; junction bases left unmatched: 2. Germline CDR1 reads SGHRS; CDR2 reads YFSETQ. The CDR3 length is 13 residues. In nucleotides, the CDR3 is TGCGCCAGCAGCTTACGGACAGGCAATGAGCAGTTCTTC. Translation: CASSLRTGNEQFF.

The sample holds one count of this clone. The rearrangement uses TRBV11-2 and TRBJ2-3, with D perhaps matching TRBD1 or TRBD2 (6 bases each). The CDR3 is made up of 16 amino acids. V was cut by 4 bases and J by 6 bases, with 20 bases left in between. Looked up from germline, CDR1 is SGHAT and CDR2 is FQNNGV. For the CDR3, the DNA is TGTGCCAGCAGCTCCCCAGGGGACCCAGGGAGGGATACGCAGTATTTT. Translating it yields CASSSPGDPGRDTQYF.

The chain couples TRBV28 to TRBJ1-1; D perhaps matches TRBD1 (6 bases). The germline V gene encodes CDR1 MDHEN and CDR2 SYDVKM. This CDR3 is 19 amino acids long. V was pared by 3 bases and J by 2 bases, with 25 bases between. Here the CDR3 reads CASSLALQGVWIINTEAFF. In DNA, the CDR3 is TGTGCCAGCAGTTTGGCACTACAGGGTGTGTGGATTATAAACACTGAAGCTTTCTTT.

The V gene is TRBV10-2, the J gene TRBJ2-1; D is perhaps TRBD2 (6 bases). V gave up 0 bases and J gave up 4 bases, with 10 bases separating them. Germline values: CDR1 WSHSY, CDR2 SAAADI. This CDR3 is 15 amino acids long. CDR3 amino acids: CASSESLRGYNEQFF. DNA of the CDR3: TGCGCCAGCAGTGAGTCGTTGCGGGGATACAATGAGCAGTTCTTC.

This sequence joins TRBV11-2 and TRBJ2-3; D is unclear. V lost 2 bases to trimming and J lost 2 bases, with 5 bases between them. There are 13 residues in the CDR3. Germline V gives CDR1 SGHAT, CDR2 FQNNGV. The CDR3 nucleotides are TGTGCCAGCAGCTTAAGTAACACAGATACGCAGTATTTT. Its translation is CASSLSNTDTQYF.

The CDR3 region is CASSVGLAGAQYF. In DNA form, the CDR3 reads TGCGCCAGCAGCGTGGGGCTAGCCGGCGCGCAGTACTTC. The genes are TRBV5-1 and TRBJ2-7, with D perhaps assigned TRBD1 or TRBD2 (5 bases each). The V and J ends lost 4 bases and 9 bases respectively, with 17 bases between them. This CDR3 contains 13 residues. Germline CDR1 SGHRS, CDR2 YFSETQ. Complete variable domain (other parts from reference TRBV5-1 and TRBJ2-7): KAGVTQTPRYLIKTRGQQVTLSCSPISGHRSVSWYQQTPGQGLQFLFEYFSETQRNKGNFPGRFSGRQFSNSRSEMNVSTLELGDSALYLCASSVGLAGAQYFGPGTRLTVT.

The rearrangement uses TRBV7-2 and TRBJ1-5; 11 positions match TRBD1. The CDR3 extends over 17 amino acids. Trimming took 5 bases from V and 2 from J; bases not matched to a gene: 8. Germline V CDR1 and CDR2: SGHTA, FQGNSA. The chain's CDR3 is CASSADRGLRGNQPQHF. The CDR3 DNA follows: TGTGCCAGCAGCGCGGACAGGGGGCTGCGTGGCAATCAGCCCCAGCATTTT.

Concerning this clone: This CDR3 is also generated by other DNA sequences in the sample. The J gene is TRBJ2-2, the V gene TRBV5-4; 8 bases are shared with TRBD1. After removal of 3 bases from V and 5 bases from J, the junction contained 6 bases not matched to a gene. In germline, CDR1 is SGHNT, CDR2 YYREEE (reference sequence). This CDR3 region has 15 residues. CDR3 bases: TGTGCCAGCAGCTCGCAGGGGGCTAGGACCGGGGAGCTGTTTTTT. It yields the protein CASSSQGARTGELFF.

Concerning this clone itself: Additional DNA sequences in this sample encode the identical CDR3. The gene calls are TRBV29-1 and TRBJ1-1; tentatively, D is TRBD1 (6 bases). The CDR3 spans 12 residues. Per germline, CDR1 SQVTM and CDR2 ANQGSEA. V lost 7 bases and J 5 bases, leaving 14 bases between the germline ends. The DNA for the CDR3 is TGCAGCGCTGGCACAGGGCGGACTGAAGCTTTCTTT. It is translated as CSAGTGRTEAFF.

This chain joins TRBV29-1 and TRBJ1-1; 7 nucleotides align to TRBD1. After removal of 3 bases from V and 7 bases from J, the junction contained 8 bases not matched to a gene. The germline V gene has CDR1 SQVTM and CDR2 ANQGSEA. This CDR3 is 13 amino acids long. The CDR3 region is CSVEGRGAFEAFF. For the CDR3, the DNA is TGCAGCGTTGAGGGCAGGGGGGCATTTGAAGCTTTCTTT. The full variable domain, completed using reference TRBV29-1 and TRBJ1-1, is SAVISQKPSRDICQRGTSLTIQCQVDSQVTMMFWYRQQPGQSLTLIATANQGSEATYESGFVIDKFPISRPNLTFSTLTVSNMSPEDSSIYLCSVEGRGAFEAFFGQGTRLTVV.

The V and J genes are TRBV28 and TRBJ2-7, with D hard to call. V gave up 5 bases and J gave up 2 bases, with 7 bases separating them. The germline V gene has CDR1 MDHEN and CDR2 SYDVKM. This CDR3 spans 12 amino acids. CDR3 loop: CASSPKAYEQYF. The CDR3 nucleotides are TGTGCCAGCAGTCCGAAGGCCTACGAGCAGTACTTC.

The chain joins TRBV7-2 to TRBJ1-4; no firm D call. The CDR3 totals 16 residues. Trimming removed 0 bases at V and 4 bases at J, with 12 bases between. Germline V gene sequence: CDR1 SGHTA, CDR2 FQGNSA. The CDR3 DNA reads as TGTGCCAGCAGCTTAGCGCGACATCCCGGTAATGAAAAACTGTTTTTT. Translation: CASSLARHPGNEKLFF.

The chain links TRBV5-1 to TRBJ1-5, with a possible D match to TRBD1 (5 bases). With 3 bases removed from V and 4 bases from J, the gap between germline ends came to 11 bases. This CDR3 spans 14 amino acids. Per germline, CDR1 SGHRS and CDR2 YFSETQ. The DNA for the CDR3 is TGCGCCAGCAGCTACGGGGGTGGGAATCAGCCCCAGCATTTT. This sequence encodes CASSYGGGNQPQHF.

The chain couples TRBV27 to TRBJ2-3, with a tentative D call TRBD1 (5 bases). The CDR3 covers 14 residues. Germline loops: CDR1 MNHEY, CDR2 SMNVEV (reference sequence). Trimming removed 6 bases from V and 1 base from J, with 11 bases in between. DNA of the CDR3: TGTGCCAGCAGCAACTTCAGGGGCACAGATACGCAGTATTTT. It codes for CASSNFRGTDTQYF.

This rearrangement joins TRBV30 to TRBJ1-1, with D unresolved. The V end lost 5 bases, the J end lost 5 bases, and 18 bases lay between the germline ends. Germline CDR1 and CDR2: GTSNPN and SVGIG (reference sequence). The CDR3 is made up of 14 amino acids. CDR3 coding DNA: TGTGCCTGGTTGCCGGGCCCAAGTGGGACTGAAGCTTTCTTT. Its protein product is CAWLPGPSGTEAFF.

This sequence joins TRBV5-4 and TRBJ1-5; D unresolved. Germline CDR1 is SGHNT and CDR2 is YYREEE (reference sequence). Trimming removed 4 bases at V and 7 bases at J, with 12 bases between. This CDR3 spans 13 amino acids. This CDR3 is CASSGLHWQPQHF. Written as DNA, the CDR3 is TGTGCCAGCAGCGGACTTCACTGGCAGCCCCAGCATTTT.

J is TRBJ2-3 and V is TRBV7-3; 7 bases fit TRBD2. CDR1 SGHTA and CDR2 FQGTGA come from the germline V gene. The CDR3 totals 15 residues. The V segment lost 2 bases and the J segment 3 bases; nucleotides outside the gene matches: 5. CDR3 nucleotide sequence: TGTGCCAGCAGCTTACTCGGTAGCGGGACAGATACGCAGTATTTT. Its translation: CASSLLGSGTDTQYF. Using reference TRBV7-3 and TRBJ2-3 for the parts outside the CDR3, the full variable domain is GAGVSQTPSNKVTEKGKYVELRCDPISGHTALYWYRQSLGQGPEFLIYFQGTGAADDSGLPNDRFFAVRPEGSVSTLKIQRTERGDSAVYLCASSLLGSGTDTQYFGPGTRLTVL.

This clone was detected once. The chain carries TRBV7-2 and TRBJ2-7; either TRBD1 or TRBD2 may supply D (5 bases each). V was pared by 4 bases and J by 4 bases, with 14 bases between. This CDR3 has 14 amino acids. Germline V gives CDR1 SGHTA, CDR2 FQGNSA. The CDR3 region has the DNA TGTGCCAGCAGCTCTGAGGGGATCGGGTACGAGCAGTACTTC. Its protein product is CASSSEGIGYEQYF.